This entry lists 3 T cell receptor beta chains sequenced from one sample in a study of blood T cell repertoires in COVID-19. TCRdb's copy holds only in-frame clones and misses some; the assay was immunoSEQ multiplex PCR. Among more than 90,000 clones listed, 72% were seen once. Sequencing was performed on peripheral blood. These receptors were obtained from a woman aged 60-70 years in a cohort sampled during active or convalescent COVID-19.

This clone was found once. The gene calls are TRBV7-6 and TRBJ2-2, with 8 nucleotides matching TRBD1. Per the germline V gene, CDR1 is SGHVS and CDR2 is FNYEAQ. J lost 5 bases, V lost 7 bases, and 6 bases had no gene match. The CDR3 totals 14 residues. Here the CDR3 DNA reads TGTGCCAGCAACGACAGGGGTGGGACCGGGGAGCTGTTTTTT. Protein: CASNDRGGTGELFF.

The CDR3 DNA is TGTGCCAGCAGCCTGCGGACAGGGCCAGATACGCAGTATTTT. Translation: CASSLRTGPDTQYF. This rearrangement joins TRBV5-6 to TRBJ2-3; 8 bases map to TRBD1. The CDR3 consists of 14 residues. The germline V gene has CDR1 SGHDT and CDR2 YYEEEE. Germline trimming cut 4 bases from V and 4 bases from J; bases unmatched to any gene: 5.

This chain joins TRBV27 and TRBJ2-3; TRBD2 agrees at 10 bases. V was clipped by 5 bases and J by 6 bases; unmatched bases: 8. The CDR3 consists of 15 residues. CDR1 and CDR2 from the germline V gene are MNHEY and SMNVEV (reference sequence). DNA for the CDR3: TGTGCCAGCAGTCCCAGCGGGGGGGCGGGCGATACGCAGTATTTT. Translating gives CASSPSGGAGDTQYF.